The rows below give T cell receptor beta chains drawn from one sample of a study of T cell changes during pregnancy in multiple sclerosis. Sequenced by immunoSEQ multiplex PCR; TCRdb stores in-frame clones only, minus some. The sample records almost 65,000 clones, about 90% being singletons. The material was peripheral blood, obtained in the first trimester of pregnancy. The receptors were gathered from a female donor with multiple sclerosis, enrolled in a pregnancy study. Each CDR3 is given with its conserved first and last residue. Each record gives: V gene, clone size, J gene, D gene, CDR3 length, CDR3 protein, CDR3 DNA. A D gene is named only where the DNA matches it firmly. A row's size may be missing; if present it is once, few, many or a size class.

V: TRBV6-6
size: .
J: TRBJ1-4
D: .
length: 16
CDR3: CASRTGAWSTNEKLFF
DNA: TGTGCCAGCAGGACAGGCGCCTGGTCGACTAATGAAAAACTGTTTTTT

V: TRBV11-2
size: .
J: TRBJ2-5
D: TRBD1
length: 15
CDR3: CASSGWDRAQETQYF
DNA: TGTGCCAGCAGCGGATGGGACAGGGCCCAAGAGACCCAGTACTTC

V: TRBV7-8
size: .
J: TRBJ1-1
D: .
length: 16
CDR3: CASSLARISGITEAFF
DNA: TGTGCCAGCAGCTTAGCGAGAATATCAGGGATCACTGAAGCTTTCTTT

V: TRBV19
size: once
J: TRBJ2-7
D: .
length: 15
CDR3: CASSIDTGPAYEQYF
DNA: TGTGCCAGTAGTATAGATACAGGACCTGCCTACGAGCAGTACTTC

V: TRBV30
size: .
J: TRBJ2-3
D: .
length: 12
CDR3: CAWSIASDTQYF
DNA: TGTGCCTGGAGTATAGCGTCTGATACGCAGTATTTT

V: TRBV10-3
size: .
J: TRBJ2-4
D: TRBD2
length: 19
CDR3: CAISEFGQGTSGRENIQYF
DNA: TGTGCCATCAGTGAGTTCGGACAGGGGACTAGCGGGAGGGAAAACATTCAGTACTTC

V: TRBV14
size: .
J: TRBJ2-2
D: .
length: 16
CDR3: CASSQEWKKGAGELFF
DNA: TGTGCCAGCAGCCAAGAATGGAAGAAAGGGGCCGGGGAGCTGTTTTTT

V: TRBV7-2
size: once
J: TRBJ2-4
D: TRBD2
length: 16
CDR3: CASSLAASGRGNIQYF
DNA: TGTGCCAGCAGCTTAGCGGCTAGCGGGAGGGGGAACATTCAGTACTTC

V: TRBV27
size: .
J: TRBJ2-7
D: .
length: 15
CDR3: CASSSKRQGSHEQYF
DNA: TGTGCCAGCAGTTCCAAGCGTCAGGGATCCCACGAGCAGTACTTC

V: TRBV18
size: few
J: TRBJ2-7
D: .
length: 15
CDR3: CASSPPEGTGGEQYF
DNA: TGTGCCAGCTCACCACCGGAGGGGACCGGCGGCGAGCAGTACTTC

V: TRBV5-1
size: .
J: TRBJ1-5
D: .
length: 15
CDR3: CASSLGQYSNQPQHF
DNA: TGCGCCAGCAGCTTGGGGCAGTATAGCAATCAGCCCCAGCATTTT

V: TRBV7-2
size: .
J: TRBJ2-7
D: TRBD2
length: 15
CDR3: CASSSQGGRAYEQYF
DNA: TGTGCCAGCAGCTCCCAGGGCGGGAGGGCCTACGAGCAGTACTTC

V: TRBV29-1
size: .
J: TRBJ1-1
D: .
length: 13
CDR3: CSAVSGGDSSAFF
DNA: TGCAGCGCAGTGTCGGGGGGCGATTCGTCAGCTTTCTTT

V: TRBV4-2
size: .
J: TRBJ2-7
D: TRBD1
length: 17
CDR3: CASSQVRGTGNIYEQYF
DNA: TGTGCCAGCAGCCAAGTACGAGGGACAGGGAATATATACGAGCAGTACTTC

V: TRBV18
size: .
J: TRBJ1-1
D: .
length: 13
CDR3: CASSPDTDTEAFF
DNA: TGTGCCAGCTCACCAGACACTGACACTGAAGCTTTCTTT

V: TRBV5-1
size: .
J: TRBJ2-3
D: TRBD2
length: 16
CDR3: CASSYGLAGIADTQYF
DNA: TGCGCCAGCAGCTACGGACTAGCGGGCATAGCAGATACGCAGTATTTT

V: TRBV4-2
size: .
J: TRBJ1-2
D: .
length: 16
CDR3: CASSHPRTVLSYGYTF
DNA: TGTGCCAGCAGCCACCCGAGGACAGTTCTCAGTTATGGCTACACCTTC

V: TRBV6-4
size: once
J: TRBJ2-1
D: TRBD2
length: 17
CDR3: CASSREGLAGWGNEQFF
DNA: TGTGCCAGCAGCCGAGAGGGACTAGCGGGATGGGGTAATGAGCAGTTCTTC

V: TRBV5-1
size: .
J: TRBJ2-1
D: TRBD2
length: 17
CDR3: CASSFPVAGGIYNEQFF
DNA: TGCGCCAGCAGCTTCCCGGTAGCGGGAGGGATCTACAATGAGCAGTTCTTC

V: TRBV5-1
size: .
J: TRBJ2-1
D: TRBD1
length: 14
CDR3: CASRYGQGVNEQFF
DNA: TGCGCCAGCAGGTATGGACAGGGGGTGAATGAGCAGTTCTTC

V: TRBV5-1
size: .
J: TRBJ2-7
D: TRBD1
length: 15
CDR3: CASSLTGTGLYEQYF
DNA: TGCGCCAGCAGCTTAACCGGGACAGGGCTGTACGAGCAGTACTTC

V: TRBV7-2
size: .
J: TRBJ1-2
D: TRBD1
length: 13
CDR3: CASGGQMNYGYTF
DNA: TGTGCCAGCGGGGGACAGATGAACTATGGCTACACCTTC

V: TRBV9
size: .
J: TRBJ2-3
D: .
length: 14
CDR3: CASSVEAGTDTQYF
DNA: TGTGCCAGCAGCGTAGAGGCAGGGACAGATACGCAGTATTTT

V: TRBV27
size: .
J: TRBJ2-1
D: TRBD2
length: 17
CDR3: CASIFKPLAGVYNEQFF
DNA: TGTGCCAGCATTTTTAAGCCCCTAGCGGGCGTCTACAATGAGCAGTTCTTC

V: TRBV6-6
size: .
J: TRBJ1-2
D: .
length: 13
CDR3: CASKPGGNYGYTF
DNA: TGTGCCAGCAAGCCCGGAGGGAACTATGGCTACACCTTC

V: TRBV11-3
size: .
J: TRBJ2-5
D: TRBD2
length: 16
CDR3: CASSTSSGRGQETQYF
DNA: TGTGCCAGCAGCACCTCTAGCGGGAGGGGCCAAGAGACCCAGTACTTC

V: TRBV19
size: .
J: TRBJ1-3
D: .
length: 15
CDR3: CASSIETGSGNTIYF
DNA: TGTGCCAGTAGTATAGAAACAGGGTCCGGAAACACCATATATTTT

V: TRBV11-3
size: .
J: TRBJ2-3
D: .
length: 13
CDR3: CASSLTAADTQYF
DNA: TGTGCCAGCAGCTTAACCGCGGCCGATACGCAGTATTTT

V: TRBV4-2
size: .
J: TRBJ2-2
D: .
length: 16
CDR3: CASSPVFSEYTGELFF
DNA: TGTGCCAGCAGCCCAGTCTTTAGCGAGTACACCGGGGAGCTGTTTTTT

V: TRBV10-2
size: .
J: TRBJ2-7
D: TRBD2
length: 14
CDR3: CASSQLADTYEQYF
DNA: TGCGCCAGCAGTCAACTAGCGGACACTTACGAGCAGTACTTC

V: TRBV5-6
size: .
J: TRBJ2-2
D: .
length: 19
CDR3: CASSLMLFGRGGDTGELFF
DNA: TGTGCCAGCAGCTTGATGTTATTTGGCCGGGGTGGAGACACCGGGGAGCTGTTTTTT

V: TRBV30
size: .
J: TRBJ1-2
D: .
length: 13
CDR3: CAWSGEADYGYTF
DNA: TGTGCCTGGAGTGGAGAGGCGGACTATGGCTACACCTTC

V: TRBV4-3
size: .
J: TRBJ2-4
D: .
length: 17
CDR3: CASSQEWGEAAKNIQYF
DNA: TGCGCCAGCAGCCAAGAGTGGGGGGAAGCAGCCAAAAACATTCAGTACTTC

V: TRBV7-9
size: .
J: TRBJ2-7
D: .
length: 15
CDR3: CASSLPLGDSYEQYF
DNA: TGTGCCAGCAGCTTACCACTAGGAGACTCCTACGAGCAGTACTTC

V: TRBV19
size: .
J: TRBJ1-5
D: .
length: 20
CDR3: CASSIGSPSRLFARNQPQHF
DNA: TGTGCCAGTAGTATAGGAAGCCCTAGTCGGCTTTTCGCCAGAAACCAGCCCCAGCATTTT

V: TRBV5-8
size: .
J: TRBJ2-2
D: TRBD1
length: 15
CDR3: CASSKGQGSTGELFF
DNA: TGTGCCAGCAGCAAGGGACAGGGTAGCACCGGGGAGCTGTTTTTT

V: TRBV28
size: .
J: TRBJ2-1
D: TRBD2
length: 15
CDR3: CASSQTSATYNEQFF
DNA: TGTGCCAGCAGTCAGACTAGCGCCACCTACAATGAGCAGTTCTTC

V: TRBV18
size: .
J: TRBJ2-2
D: .
length: 16
CDR3: CASSSLGDSNTGELFF
DNA: TGTGCCAGCTCCTCTCTAGGGGATTCGAACACCGGGGAGCTGTTTTTT

V: TRBV28
size: .
J: TRBJ2-1
D: .
length: 15
CDR3: CASSANRVFRIEQFF
DNA: TGTGCCAGCAGTGCGAACAGGGTATTTAGAATTGAGCAGTTCTTC

V: TRBV4-3
size: .
J: TRBJ2-7
D: .
length: 16
CDR3: CASSQDTVREPHEQYF
DNA: TGCGCCAGCAGCCAAGACACCGTTCGGGAGCCCCACGAGCAGTACTTC

V: TRBV15
size: .
J: TRBJ1-1
D: .
length: 16
CDR3: CATSRSEGSVNTEAFF
DNA: TGTGCCACCAGCAGATCTGAGGGATCGGTGAACACTGAAGCTTTCTTT

V: TRBV15
size: .
J: TRBJ2-5
D: TRBD2
length: 15
CDR3: CATRRDLAGDGTQYF
DNA: TGTGCCACCAGGAGAGACCTAGCGGGAGATGGGACCCAGTACTTC

V: TRBV5-5
size: once
J: TRBJ2-7
D: TRBD2
length: 19
CDR3: CASSWGQLPGLAAFHEQYF
DNA: TGTGCCAGCAGCTGGGGACAGCTGCCGGGACTAGCGGCTTTCCACGAGCAGTACTTC

V: TRBV18
size: .
J: TRBJ2-7
D: TRBD1
length: 15
CDR3: CASSLRTGGSYEQYF
DNA: TGTGCCAGCTCACTCAGGACAGGGGGCTCCTACGAGCAGTACTTC

V: TRBV28
size: .
J: TRBJ2-7
D: TRBD2
length: 17
CDR3: CASSLWSLAGGLDEQYF
DNA: TGTGCCAGCAGTTTATGGTCCCTGGCGGGAGGGTTGGACGAGCAGTACTTC